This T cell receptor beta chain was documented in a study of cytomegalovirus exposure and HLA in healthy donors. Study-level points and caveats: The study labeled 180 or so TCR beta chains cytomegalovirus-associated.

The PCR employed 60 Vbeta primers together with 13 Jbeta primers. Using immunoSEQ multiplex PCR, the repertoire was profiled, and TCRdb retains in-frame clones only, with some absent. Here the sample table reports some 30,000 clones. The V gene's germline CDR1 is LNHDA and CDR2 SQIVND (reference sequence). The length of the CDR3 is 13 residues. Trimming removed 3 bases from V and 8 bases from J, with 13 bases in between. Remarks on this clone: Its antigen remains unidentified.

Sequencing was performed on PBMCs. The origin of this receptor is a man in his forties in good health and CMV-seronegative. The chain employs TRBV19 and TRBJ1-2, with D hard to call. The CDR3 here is CASSIWTREGYTF. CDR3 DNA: TGTGCCAGTAGTATTTGGACCCGGGAAGGCTACACCTTC.